The 22 T cell receptor beta chains reported below all come from one sample, sequenced in a study of vaccination and CD4 T cells after COVID-19. Sequenced with the Oncomine TCR Beta short-read assay was DNA taken from cultured CD4+ T cells. TCRdb redid the calling of the PCR reads with MiXCR, one entry per CDR3 protein. The sample lists more than 13,000 distinct CDR3 sequences, over 60% occurring once. Treatment of the sample: approximately 9-day PBMC culture with coronavirus spike peptide pools or control peptides (ViraFEST assay). For these TCRs, the target antigens are not known. The sequenced material came from CD4+ T cells from blood, cultured in vitro. The receptor source for this set is a human donor who had recovered from COVID-19.

The J gene is TRBJ2-7, the V gene TRBV24-1; a possible D gene is TRBD2 (6 bases). The germline V and J ends were trimmed by 5 bases and 0 bases, with 13 bases remaining between them. The CDR3 is 15 residues long. Germline CDR1 is KGHDR and CDR2 is SFDVKD. CDR3 amino acids: CATSAFSGNSYEQYF. CDR3 DNA: TGTGCCACCAGTGCCTTTAGCGGTAACTCCTACGAGCAGTACTTC.

The J gene is TRBJ1-1, the V gene TRBV28; perhaps TRBD1 as D (6 bases). V lost 10 bases, J lost 0 bases, and 24 bases lay in between. Germline V CDR1 and CDR2: MDHEN, SYDVKM. This CDR3 is 17 amino acids long. CDR3 sequence: CATLYLGQGLMNTEAFF. In DNA, the CDR3 is TGTGCCACACTATATCTCGGGCAGGGGCTTATGAACACTGAAGCTTTCTTT.

In this sample, this clonotype turned up a few times. The chain is built from TRBV11-2 and TRBJ2-5, with D possibly TRBD2 on 5 matching bases. Germline CDR1 SGHAT, CDR2 FQNNGV. Deletions cut 6 bases from V and 2 bases from J, with 10 bases between. The CDR3 sequence is 13 residues long. CDR3 sequence (DNA): TGTGCCAGCAGAACCCGGGGTCAAGAGACCCAGTACTTC. This codes for CASRTRGQETQYF. Combining the CDR3 with reference TRBV11-2 and TRBJ2-5 gives the whole variable domain EAGVAQSPRYKIIEKRQSVAFWCNPISGHATLYWYQQILGQGPKLLIQFQNNGVVDDSQLPKDRFSAERLKGVDSTLKIQPAKLEDSAVYLCASRTRGQETQYFGPGTRLLVL.

The V and J genes are TRBV9 and TRBJ2-2; TRBD2 is a possible D gene (6 bases). This CDR3 is built from 15 residues. Germline loops: CDR1 SGDLS, CDR2 YYNGEE. The V end was cut by 4 bases, the J end by 6 bases, with 16 bases between. CDR3 bases: TGTGCCAGCAGCACGGGACTCTATCGGGCCGGGGAGCTGTTTTTT. Translating it yields CASSTGLYRAGELFF.

This clonotype turned up a few times. The chain couples TRBV7-6 to TRBJ2-2; the match to TRBD1 covers 7 bases. With 4 bases clipped from V and 2 bases from J, the junction kept 4 bases outside the gene matches. The CDR3 spans 15 residues. Germline-derived CDR1 and CDR2 are SGHVS and FNYEAQ. The CDR3 DNA follows: TGTGCCAGCAGCTCTAACAGGGGCAACACCGGGGAGCTGTTTTTT. Translation gives CASSSNRGNTGELFF.

J is TRBJ2-3 and V is TRBV20-1; TRBD1 matches at 9 bases. Per the germline V gene, CDR1 is DFQATT and CDR2 is SNEGSKA (reference sequence). V lost 3 bases, J lost 8 bases, and 12 bases stayed unmatched. The CDR3 has 15 amino acids. The chain's CDR3 is CSASIPGQGFGTQYF. The CDR3 DNA reads TGCAGTGCTAGTATTCCGGGACAGGGATTTGGTACGCAGTATTTT.

This clonotype was seen only a few times. This chain joins TRBV20-1 and TRBJ1-5; 7 nucleotides agree with TRBD1. Germline CDR1 reads DFQATT; CDR2 reads SNEGSKA (reference sequence). This CDR3 comprises 12 residues. V dropped 5 bases and J dropped 2; count of bases not matched to a gene: 0. Written as DNA, the CDR3 is TGCAGTGCTGGACAGGGCAATCAGCCCCAGCATTTT. This gives the protein CSAGQGNQPQHF.

This clonotype was observed once. The chain carries TRBV6-1 and TRBJ2-3, with 9 bases aligning to TRBD2. CDR1 is MNHNS and CDR2 is SASEGT in the germline V gene. V gave up 0 bases and J gave up 1 base; unmatched junction bases: 11. The CDR3 contains 19 residues. The chain's CDR3 is CASSEAGGRAGWGTDTQYF. The DNA of the CDR3 is TGTGCCAGCAGTGAAGCGGGCGGGAGGGCCGGGTGGGGCACAGATACGCAGTATTTT.

V and J are TRBV6-2 or TRBV6-3 and TRBJ2-5, with TRBD1 matching over 9 bases. The junction had 12 bases not matched to a gene; V was cut back by 6 bases and J by 4 bases. The germline gives CDR1 MNHEY, CDR2 SVGEGT. The CDR3 spans 16 residues. CDR3 protein: CASRLTIGTGRETQYF. In nucleotides, the CDR3 is TGTGCCAGCAGACTCACTATCGGGACAGGGCGAGAGACCCAGTACTTC.

The chain employs TRBV7-2 and TRBJ2-3; 8 bases align to TRBD2. The CDR3 is 18 residues long. In germline, CDR1 is SGHTA, CDR2 FQGNSA. The V segment lost 5 bases and the J segment 1 base; nucleotides outside the gene matches: 14. CDR3 nucleotide sequence: TGTGCCAGCAGCCCTCGCCTACTAGCGGTGAGACGCACAGATACGCAGTATTTT. As protein: CASSPRLLAVRRTDTQYF.

Written as DNA, the CDR3 is TGTGCCAGCAGTTACAGGGGCGAGCAGTACTTC. It encodes CASSYRGEQYF. The chain is built from TRBV6-5 and TRBJ2-7; D is perhaps TRBD1 (5 bases). V lost 2 bases and J 6 bases, leaving 5 bases between the germline ends. The CDR3 covers 11 residues. CDR1 is MNHEY and CDR2 is SVGAGI in the germline V gene.

J is TRBJ2-5 and V is TRBV9, with 12 bases identical to TRBD1. V trimming: 4 bases; J trimming: 5 bases; junction bases outside the gene matches: 9. The CDR3 covers 16 residues. The germline V gene has CDR1 SGDLS and CDR2 YYNGEE. The CDR3 sequence: CASSKSPGQGAETQYF. DNA of the CDR3: TGTGCCAGCAGCAAATCTCCGGGACAGGGGGCGGAGACCCAGTACTTC.

This chain uses TRBV20-1 with TRBJ1-6; no firm D call. Germline-derived CDR1 and CDR2 are DFQATT and SNEGSKA (reference sequence). The CDR3 has 16 residues. V dropped 0 bases and J dropped 9 bases, with 18 bases sitting between them. The CDR3 spells CSARDNRDGSGSPLHF. DNA for the CDR3: TGCAGTGCTAGAGATAACCGTGACGGGTCTGGTTCACCCCTCCACTTT.

This clonotype was counted once. The V call is TRBV7-3, the J call TRBJ2-1, with D possibly matching TRBD1 (7 bases). The V gene lost 3 bases and the J gene lost 6 bases, with 15 bases spanning the gap. The CDR3 loop spans 15 amino acids. Germline-derived CDR1 and CDR2 are SGHTA and FQGTGA. CDR3 loop: CASSLYVRGANEQFF. The CDR3 coding sequence is TGTGCCAGCAGCTTGTATGTCAGGGGGGCCAATGAGCAGTTCTTC.

The V gene is TRBV10-3, the J gene TRBJ2-1; 11 bases fit TRBD2. The CDR3 covers 18 residues. Looked up from germline, CDR1 is ENHRY and CDR2 is SYGVKD. The junction had 7 bases not matched to a gene; V was cut back by 0 bases and J by 3 bases. DNA for the CDR3: TGTGCCATCAGTGAGTCGATCCTGACTAGCGGGAACTACAATGAGCAGTTCTTC. Residues: CAISESILTSGNYNEQFF.

This chain connects TRBV7-9 to TRBJ1-6; D might be TRBD1 (6 bases). The V gene's germline CDR1 is SEHNR and CDR2 FQNEAQ (reference sequence). V gave up 6 bases and J gave up 10 bases, with 13 bases separating them. CDR3 length: 13 residues. CDR3 protein: CASRPGQRSPLHF. CDR3 nucleotide sequence: TGTGCCAGCAGGCCCGGACAGCGGTCACCCCTCCACTTT. Combining the CDR3 with reference TRBV7-9 and TRBJ1-6 gives the whole variable domain DTGVSQNPRHKITKRGQNVTFRCDPISEHNRLYWYRQTLGQGPEFLTYFQNEAQLEKSRLLSDRFSAERPKGSFSTLEIQRTEQGDSAMYLCASRPGQRSPLHFGNGTRLTVT.

CDR3 amino acids: CASSFLPSSQGSSYGYTF. The CDR3 region has the DNA TGTGCCAGCAGTTTCCTCCCCTCCTCCCAGGGAAGTAGCTATGGCTACACCTTC. V is TRBV27 and J is TRBJ1-2; D is perhaps TRBD1 (5 bases). The germline V gene has CDR1 MNHEY and CDR2 SMNVEV (reference sequence). The CDR3 contains 18 residues. V was trimmed by 3 bases and J by 4 bases, leaving 24 bases between them.

The chain carries TRBV7-2 and TRBJ2-5, with D tentatively TRBD1 (6 bases). CDR3 length: 13 amino acids. The V gene lost 5 bases and the J gene lost 4 bases, with 11 bases spanning the gap. The germline CDR1 and CDR2 sequences are SGHTA and FQGNSA. The CDR3 region has the DNA TGTGCCAGCAGCCCAGGACAGACAGAGACCCAGTACTTC. This sequence encodes CASSPGQTETQYF.

The sample holds a few counts of this clonotype. This chain uses TRBV27 with TRBJ1-5, with TRBD1 matching over 8 bases. The junction had 7 bases not matched to a gene; V was cut back by 5 bases and J by 1 base. The CDR3 is made up of 16 amino acids. Germline loops: CDR1 MNHEY, CDR2 SMNVEV (reference sequence). The CDR3 sequence: CASSGGQVVSNQPQHF. The CDR3 DNA sequence: TGTGCCAGCAGTGGGGGACAGGTGGTGAGCAATCAGCCCCAGCATTTT.

As concerns this clonotype: One junction end does not reproduce the germline sequence, and a read error may be involved. The J gene is TRBJ1-6, the V gene TRBV20-1; 7 bases agree with TRBD1. The germline CDR1 and CDR2 sequences are DFQATT and SNEGSKA (reference sequence). There are 15 residues in the CDR3. CDR3 region: CSARLTGQPNSPLHF. The CDR3, as DNA: TGCAGCGCTAGGTTAACGGGACAGCCCAATTCACCCCTCCACTTT.

The chain couples TRBV6-2 or TRBV6-3 to TRBJ1-5; tentatively, D is TRBD1 (5 bases). Trimming removed 6 bases from V and 0 bases from J, with 12 bases in between. Germline CDR1 and CDR2: MNHEY and SVGEGT. This CDR3 spans 15 amino acids. CDR3 amino acids: CASRGTGLSNQPQHF. The DNA of the CDR3 is TGTGCCAGCAGAGGGACCGGACTTAGCAATCAGCCCCAGCATTTT.

This chain joins TRBV15 and TRBJ2-6, with D tentatively TRBD1 (5 bases). Trimming removed 0 bases at V and 2 bases at J, with 5 bases between. Germline V CDR1 and CDR2: LNHNV, YYDKDF (reference sequence). CDR3 length equals 15 residues. CDR3 sequence reads: CATSREGAGANVLTF. The CDR3 region has the DNA TGTGCCACCAGCAGAGAAGGGGCTGGGGCCAACGTCCTGACTTTC.